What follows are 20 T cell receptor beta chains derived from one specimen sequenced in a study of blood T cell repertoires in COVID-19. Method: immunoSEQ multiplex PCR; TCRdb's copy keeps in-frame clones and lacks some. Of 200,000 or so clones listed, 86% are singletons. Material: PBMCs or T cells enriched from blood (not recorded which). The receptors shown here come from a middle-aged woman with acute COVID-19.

The CDR3 DNA is TGTGCCAGCAGCCAAGGACAGGGAGCTTTCTTT. Its translation is CASSQGQGAFF. V gene TRBV3-1 (or the pseudogene TRBV3-2) combines with J gene TRBJ1-1; 7 bases are shared with TRBD1. CDR1 and CDR2 (germline): LGHDT, YNNKEL (reference sequence). Unmatched junction bases numbered 0, after V lost 1 base and J lost 10 bases. The CDR3 has 11 amino acids.

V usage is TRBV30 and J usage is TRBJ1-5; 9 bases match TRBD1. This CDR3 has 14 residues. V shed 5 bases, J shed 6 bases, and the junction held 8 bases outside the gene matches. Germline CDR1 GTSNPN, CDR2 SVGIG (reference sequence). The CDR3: CAWETGGVGQPQHF. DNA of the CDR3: TGTGCCTGGGAAACAGGGGGCGTAGGTCAGCCCCAGCATTTT.

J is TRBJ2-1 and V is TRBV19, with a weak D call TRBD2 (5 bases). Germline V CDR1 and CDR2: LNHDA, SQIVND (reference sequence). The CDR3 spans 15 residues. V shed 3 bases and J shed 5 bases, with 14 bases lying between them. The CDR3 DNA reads TGTGCCAGTAGTATTAATCACAAGCGGCACAATGAGCAGTTCTTC. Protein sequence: CASSINHKRHNEQFF. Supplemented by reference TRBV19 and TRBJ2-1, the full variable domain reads DGGITQSPKYLFRKEGQNVTLSCEQNLNHDAMYWYRQDPGQGLRLIYYSQIVNDFQKGDIAEGYSVSREKKESFPLTVTSAQKNPTAFYLCASSINHKRHNEQFFGPGTRLTVL.

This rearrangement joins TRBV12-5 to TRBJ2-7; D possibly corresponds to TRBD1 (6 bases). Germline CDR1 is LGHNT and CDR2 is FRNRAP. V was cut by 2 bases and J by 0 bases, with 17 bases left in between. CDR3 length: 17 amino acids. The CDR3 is CASGLSTGDRSSYEQYF. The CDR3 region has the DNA TGTGCTAGTGGTTTGTCAACGGGCGACAGGAGCTCCTACGAGCAGTACTTC.

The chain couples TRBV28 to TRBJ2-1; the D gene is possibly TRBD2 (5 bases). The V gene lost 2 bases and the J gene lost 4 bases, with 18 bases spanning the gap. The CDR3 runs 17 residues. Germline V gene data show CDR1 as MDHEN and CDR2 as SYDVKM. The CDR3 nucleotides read TGTGCCAGCAGTTTAGAGCCGACGGGAAGCATTTACAATGAGCAGTTCTTC. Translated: CASSLEPTGSIYNEQFF.

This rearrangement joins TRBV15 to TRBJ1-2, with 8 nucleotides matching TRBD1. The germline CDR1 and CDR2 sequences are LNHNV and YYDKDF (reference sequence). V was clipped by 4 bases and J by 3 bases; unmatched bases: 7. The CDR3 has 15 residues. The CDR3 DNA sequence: TGTGCCACCAGCACGCAGGGGGCGCGGTACTATGGCTACACCTTC. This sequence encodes CATSTQGARYYGYTF.

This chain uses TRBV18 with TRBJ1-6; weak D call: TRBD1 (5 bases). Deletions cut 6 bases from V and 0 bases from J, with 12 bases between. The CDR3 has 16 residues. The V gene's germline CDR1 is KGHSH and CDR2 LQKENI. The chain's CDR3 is CASSHRKSSYNSPLHF. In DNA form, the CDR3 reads TGTGCCAGCTCGCACAGGAAAAGCTCCTATAATTCACCCCTCCACTTT.

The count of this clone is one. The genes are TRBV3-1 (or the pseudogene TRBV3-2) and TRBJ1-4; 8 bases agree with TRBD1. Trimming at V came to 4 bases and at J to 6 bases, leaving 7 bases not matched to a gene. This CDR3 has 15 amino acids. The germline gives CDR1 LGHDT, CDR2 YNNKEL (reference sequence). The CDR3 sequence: CASSPTSRGHEKLFF. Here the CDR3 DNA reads TGTGCCAGCAGCCCCACCAGCAGGGGGCATGAAAAACTGTTTTTT.

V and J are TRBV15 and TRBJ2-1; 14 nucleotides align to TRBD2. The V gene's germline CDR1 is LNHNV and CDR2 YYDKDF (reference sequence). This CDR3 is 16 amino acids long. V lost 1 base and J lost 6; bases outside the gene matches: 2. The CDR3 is CATSRGGTSGGNEQFF. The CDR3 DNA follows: TGTGCCACCAGCAGAGGTGGGACTAGCGGGGGCAATGAGCAGTTCTTC.

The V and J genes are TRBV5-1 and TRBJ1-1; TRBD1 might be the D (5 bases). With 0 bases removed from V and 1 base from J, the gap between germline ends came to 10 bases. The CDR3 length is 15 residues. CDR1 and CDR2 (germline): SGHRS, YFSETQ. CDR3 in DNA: TGCGCCAGCAGCTTGGCTCCACAGGAGAACACTGAAGCTTTCTTT. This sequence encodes CASSLAPQENTEAFF.

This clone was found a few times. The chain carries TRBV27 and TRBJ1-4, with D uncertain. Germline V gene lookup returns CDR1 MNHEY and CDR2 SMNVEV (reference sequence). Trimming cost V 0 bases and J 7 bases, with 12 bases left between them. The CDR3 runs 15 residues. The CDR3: CASSLSLSVREKLFF. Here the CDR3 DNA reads TGTGCCAGCAGTTTATCGTTGAGTGTTCGTGAAAAACTGTTTTTT.

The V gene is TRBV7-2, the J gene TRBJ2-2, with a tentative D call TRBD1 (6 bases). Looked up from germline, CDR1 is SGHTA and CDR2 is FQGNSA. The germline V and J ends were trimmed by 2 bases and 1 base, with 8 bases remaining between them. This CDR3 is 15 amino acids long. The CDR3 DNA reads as TGTGCCAGCAGCTTAAAACAGGGGAACACCGGGGAGCTGTTTTTT. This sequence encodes CASSLKQGNTGELFF. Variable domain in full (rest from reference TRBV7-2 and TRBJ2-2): GAGVSQSPSNKVTEKGKDVELRCDPISGHTALYWYRQSLGQGLEFLIYFQGNSAPDKSGLPSDRFSAERTGGSVSTLTIQRTQQEDSAVYLCASSLKQGNTGELFFGEGSRLTVL.

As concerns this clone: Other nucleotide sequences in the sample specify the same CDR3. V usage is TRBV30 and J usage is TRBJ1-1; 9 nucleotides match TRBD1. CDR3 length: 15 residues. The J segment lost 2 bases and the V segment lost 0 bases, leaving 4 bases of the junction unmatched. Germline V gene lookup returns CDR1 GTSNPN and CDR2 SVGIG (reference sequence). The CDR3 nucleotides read TGTGCCTGGAGTGTCGGGACAGGGCTAAACACTGAAGCTTTCTTT. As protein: CAWSVGTGLNTEAFF.

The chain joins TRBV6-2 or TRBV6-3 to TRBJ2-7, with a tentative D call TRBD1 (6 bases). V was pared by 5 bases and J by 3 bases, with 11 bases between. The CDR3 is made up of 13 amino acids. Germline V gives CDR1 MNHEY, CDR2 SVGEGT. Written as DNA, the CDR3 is TGTGCCAGCAGTAGACAGGCTCTCTACGAGCAGTACTTC. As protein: CASSRQALYEQYF.

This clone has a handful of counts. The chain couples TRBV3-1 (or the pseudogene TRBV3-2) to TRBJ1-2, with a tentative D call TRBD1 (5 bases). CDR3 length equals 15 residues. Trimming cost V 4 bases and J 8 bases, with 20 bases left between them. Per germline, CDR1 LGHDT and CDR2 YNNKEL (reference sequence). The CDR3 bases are TGTGCCAGCAGCCCAGATTTAGGGGCCTACGGGGGCTACACCTTC. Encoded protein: CASSPDLGAYGGYTF.

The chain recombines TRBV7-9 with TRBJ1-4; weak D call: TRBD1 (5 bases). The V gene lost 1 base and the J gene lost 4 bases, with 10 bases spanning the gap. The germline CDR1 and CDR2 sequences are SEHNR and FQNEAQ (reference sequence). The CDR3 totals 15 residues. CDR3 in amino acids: CASSLGSGLNEKLFF. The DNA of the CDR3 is TGTGCCAGCAGCTTAGGATCGGGACTTAATGAAAAACTGTTTTTT. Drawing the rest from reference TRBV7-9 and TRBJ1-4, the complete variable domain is DTGVSQNPRHKITKRGQNVTFRCDPISEHNRLYWYRQTLGQGPEFLTYFQNEAQLEKSRLLSDRFSAERPKGSFSTLEIQRTEQGDSAMYLCASSLGSGLNEKLFFGSGTQLSVL.

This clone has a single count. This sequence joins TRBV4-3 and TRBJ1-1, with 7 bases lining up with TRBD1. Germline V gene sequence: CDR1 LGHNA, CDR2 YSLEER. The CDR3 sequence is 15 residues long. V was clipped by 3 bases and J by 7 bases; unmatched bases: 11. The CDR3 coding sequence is TGCGCCAGCAGCCACACTCTTGGGGGACAGAGTGAAGCTTTCTTT. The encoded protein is CASSHTLGGQSEAFF.

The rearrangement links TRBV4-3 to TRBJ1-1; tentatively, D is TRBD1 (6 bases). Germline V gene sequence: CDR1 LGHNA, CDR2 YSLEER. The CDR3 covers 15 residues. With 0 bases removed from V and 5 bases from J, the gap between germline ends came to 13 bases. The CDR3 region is CASSQDVSRGTEAFF. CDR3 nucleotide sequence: TGCGCCAGCAGCCAAGATGTGAGCAGGGGAACTGAAGCTTTCTTT.

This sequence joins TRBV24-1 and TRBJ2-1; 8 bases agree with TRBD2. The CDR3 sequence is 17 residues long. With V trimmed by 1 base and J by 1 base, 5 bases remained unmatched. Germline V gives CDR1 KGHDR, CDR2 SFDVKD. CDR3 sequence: CATSDFPRGGSYNEQFF. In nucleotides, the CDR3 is TGTGCCACCAGTGATTTTCCACGGGGGGGGTCCTACAATGAGCAGTTCTTC.

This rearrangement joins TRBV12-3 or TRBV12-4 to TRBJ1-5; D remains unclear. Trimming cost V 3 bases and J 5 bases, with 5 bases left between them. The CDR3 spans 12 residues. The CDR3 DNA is TGTGCCAGCAGTTTTGAGGATCAGCCCCAGCATTTT. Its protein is CASSFEDQPQHF.